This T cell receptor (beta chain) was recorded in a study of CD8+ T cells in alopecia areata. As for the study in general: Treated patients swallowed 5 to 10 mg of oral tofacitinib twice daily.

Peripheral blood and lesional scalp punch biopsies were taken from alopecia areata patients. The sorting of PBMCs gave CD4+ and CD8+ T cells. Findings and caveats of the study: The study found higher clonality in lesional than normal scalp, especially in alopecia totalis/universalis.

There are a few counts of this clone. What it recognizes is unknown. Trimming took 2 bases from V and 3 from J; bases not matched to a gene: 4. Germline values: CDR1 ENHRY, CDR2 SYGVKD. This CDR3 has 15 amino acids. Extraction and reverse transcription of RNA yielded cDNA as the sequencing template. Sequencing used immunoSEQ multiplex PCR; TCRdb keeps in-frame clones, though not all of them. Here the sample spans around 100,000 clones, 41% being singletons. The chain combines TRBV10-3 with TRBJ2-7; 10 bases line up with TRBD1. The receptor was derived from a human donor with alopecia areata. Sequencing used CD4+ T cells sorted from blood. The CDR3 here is CAISEDRGLIYEQYF. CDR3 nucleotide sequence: TGTGCCATCAGTGAGGACAGGGGGCTCATCTACGAGCAGTACTTC.